This TCR beta chain was obtained from a study of blood T cell repertoires in COVID-19. Background on the study: Collection of acute and convalescent COVID-19 samples took place in the United States, Italy and Spain. T cells, B-cell-depleted T cells, or PBMCs supplied cDNA or gDNA.

In the original processing: Cell counts per sample came from amplifying reference gene primers. Measured with immunoSEQ multiplex PCR; TCRdb has only the in-frame clones, and not every one. V and J calls plus clone size are reproduced from that table; the DNA served to infer D and trimming. Of just under 55,000 clones listed, 90% were seen once; the top ten hold around 8.2%. V dropped 5 bases and J dropped 5 bases, with 19 bases sitting between them. From germline, CDR1 is LNHDA and CDR2 SQIVND (reference sequence). The CDR3 spans 15 residues. This clonotype was sampled from a woman in her thirties or forties with active COVID-19. This chain uses TRBV19 with TRBJ2-7; a possible D gene is TRBD2 (6 bases). The sample consisted of peripheral blood. CDR3 sequence reads: CASSPGGGIVHEQYF. In DNA, the CDR3 is TGTGCCAGTAGTCCTGGTGGGGGGATTGTCCACGAGCAGTACTTC.